The source of this T cell receptor beta chain is a study of cytomegalovirus exposure and HLA in healthy donors. Whole-study findings and limits: TRBV6-2, TRBV6-3 and some other V segments were unresolvable in 87-base-pair reads.

PCR was performed using 60 Vbeta and 13 Jbeta primers. Data came from immunoSEQ multiplex PCR; TCRdb stores just in-frame clones and leaves some out. The sample gives 100,000 to 120,000 clones, around 77% of which show up once; 8.5% to 10% is in the top ten. Regarding this clone: Its antigen is unknown. Other DNA sequences in the same sample also yield this CDR3.

V dropped 0 bases and J dropped 5; count of bases not matched to a gene: 2. CDR3 size: 14 residues. The germline V gene encodes CDR1 LGHNA and CDR2 YNFKEQ. This clonotype was sampled from a woman between 40 and 50 years old in good health and CMV-seropositive. The chain has TRBV4-2 and TRBJ2-5; 8 bases align to TRBD1. Sequencing was carried out using PBMCs. CDR3 loop: CASSQDRGRETQYF. The CDR3 DNA reads as TGTGCCAGCAGCCAAGACAGGGGGCGCGAGACCCAGTACTTC.